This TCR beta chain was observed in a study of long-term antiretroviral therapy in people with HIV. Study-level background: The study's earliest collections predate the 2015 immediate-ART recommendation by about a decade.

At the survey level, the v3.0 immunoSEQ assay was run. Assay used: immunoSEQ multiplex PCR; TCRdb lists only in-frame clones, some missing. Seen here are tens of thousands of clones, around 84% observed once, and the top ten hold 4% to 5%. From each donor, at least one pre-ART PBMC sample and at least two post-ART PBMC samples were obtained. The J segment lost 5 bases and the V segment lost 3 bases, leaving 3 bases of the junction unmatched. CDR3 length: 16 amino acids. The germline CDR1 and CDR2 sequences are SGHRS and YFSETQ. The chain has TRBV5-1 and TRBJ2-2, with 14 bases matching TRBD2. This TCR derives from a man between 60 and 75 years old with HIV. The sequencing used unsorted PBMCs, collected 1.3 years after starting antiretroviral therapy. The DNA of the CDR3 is TGCGCCAGCAGCTGGACTAGCGGGGGGACGACCGGGGAGCTGTTTTTT. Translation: CASSWTSGGTTGELFF. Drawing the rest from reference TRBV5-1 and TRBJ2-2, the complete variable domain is KAGVTQTPRYLIKTRGQQVTLSCSPISGHRSVSWYQQTPGQGLQFLFEYFSETQRNKGNFPGRFSGRQFSNSRSEMNVSTLELGDSALYLCASSWTSGGTTGELFFGEGSRLTVL.